Shown below are 18 T cell receptor beta chains from a single sample sequenced in a study of Graves' ophthalmopathy and Graves' hyperthyroidism. Amplified TCR beta CDR3 regions were obtained using RNA transcripts as template. RT-PCR with HTBI primers came first, then second-round multiplex PCR. Each CDR3 protein is one row after TCRdb ran MiXCR on the multiplex PCR reads. Seen here are 400,000 to 450,000 distinct CDR3 sequences, about 21% observed once, and the top ten hold under 3%. Specimen: peripheral blood. The source is a woman younger than 35 with stable Graves' hyperthyroidism.

The table lists this clonotype with many counts. The gene calls are TRBV6-5 and TRBJ1-2; 9 bases align to TRBD1. Per germline, CDR1 MNHEY and CDR2 SVGAGI. Unmatched junction bases numbered 7, after V lost 10 bases and J lost 4 bases. The CDR3 totals 13 residues. The CDR3 spells CATYRDRVYGYTF. The CDR3 nucleotides read TGTGCCACTTACCGGGACAGGGTCTATGGCTACACCTTC.

Only a few counts were recorded for this clonotype. The rearrangement uses TRBV6-5 and TRBJ1-6, with D possibly matching TRBD1 (5 bases). Trimming shortened V by 6 bases and J by 10 bases, and 19 bases separated the two germline ends. This CDR3 region has 15 residues. Looked up from germline, CDR1 is MNHEY and CDR2 is SVGAGI. The CDR3 sequence is CASSLSSGRGSPLHF. CDR3 DNA sequence: TGTGCCAGCAGCTTATCCTCAGGGAGGGGATCACCCCTCCACTTT.

This clonotype appeared many times. The chain recombines TRBV9 with TRBJ1-1, with a possible D match to TRBD1 (5 bases). V lost 0 bases and J lost 12, with 15 bases in between. The CDR3 spans 13 residues. Germline V gives CDR1 SGDLS, CDR2 YYNGEE. This CDR3 reads CASSVENRGLTFF. CDR3 sequence (DNA): TGTGCCAGCAGCGTAGAAAATCGGGGGTTAACTTTCTTT.

The chain combines TRBV7-2 with TRBJ2-5; 8 bases are a match to TRBD2. CDR3 length: 15 residues. The junction had 9 bases not matched to a gene; V was cut back by 4 bases and J by 5 bases. CDR1 SGHTA and CDR2 FQGNSA come from the germline V gene. The CDR3 DNA sequence: TGTGCCAGCAGCTCACCGACTAGCGTGACTGAGACCCAGTACTTC. The encoded protein is CASSSPTSVTETQYF.

This clonotype was counted a single time. The chain recombines TRBV6-1 with TRBJ1-2; D is unresolved. This CDR3 contains 17 residues. Trimming removed 2 bases from V and 5 bases from J, with 21 bases in between. Germline V gene data show CDR1 as MNHNS and CDR2 as SASEGT. CDR3 nucleotides: TGTGCCAGCAGTGAATCTTCGGGCAGAAGCTTTTGGTATGGCTACACCTTC. It yields the protein CASSESSGRSFWYGYTF.

This clonotype was counted at least ten times. J is TRBJ2-2 and V is TRBV29-1, with D hard to call. Germline V lookup: CDR1 SQVTM, CDR2 ANQGSEA. Trimming removed 8 bases from V and 3 bases from J, with 7 bases in between. The CDR3 is 11 amino acids. The CDR3 DNA follows: TGCAGCTACCGAGACACCGGGGAGCTGTTTTTT. This gives the protein CSYRDTGELFF.

This clonotype was found many times. The chain carries TRBV30 and TRBJ1-1; D is uncertain. Germline CDR1 is GTSNPN and CDR2 is SVGIG (reference sequence). This CDR3 spans 14 amino acids. Trimming left V 3 bases short and J 4 bases short, with 15 bases between. As DNA, the CDR3 is TGTGCCTGGAGCGATGCCGACCGGGGCACTGAAGCTTTCTTT. This codes for CAWSDADRGTEAFF.

This clonotype was detected ten times or more. The chain joins TRBV2 to TRBJ1-1; the match to TRBD1 covers 8 bases. CDR1 and CDR2 (germline): SNHLY, FYNNEI. This CDR3 comprises 12 residues. Trimming at V came to 10 bases and at J to 8 bases, leaving 9 bases not matched to a gene. CDR3 DNA: TGTGCCACGTCGGACAGGGCTTTCGAAGCTTTCTTT. Protein product: CATSDRAFEAFF.

The rearrangement links TRBV28 to TRBJ1-6, with D possibly TRBD1 on 5 matching bases. The CDR3 has 15 residues. Germline CDR1 reads MDHEN; CDR2 reads SYDVKM. Deletions cut 6 bases from V and 2 bases from J, with 11 bases between. DNA for the CDR3: TGTGCCAGCAGGGGGAGGGACGCCTATAATTCACCCCTCCACTTT. Its translation: CASRGRDAYNSPLHF.

The gene calls are TRBV5-1 and TRBJ2-2; D remains unclear. CDR1 is SGHRS and CDR2 is YFSETQ in the germline V gene. There are 14 residues in the CDR3. Trimming left V 2 bases short and J 6 bases short, with 11 bases between. The CDR3 DNA follows: TGCGCCAGCAGCTTACAACCCCAGCCCGGGGAGCTGTTTTTT. It is translated as CASSLQPQPGELFF.

V and J are TRBV4-1 and TRBJ2-7; TRBD2 agrees at 13 bases. From germline, CDR1 is MGHRA and CDR2 YSYEKL. The CDR3 is 16 amino acids. With 2 bases clipped from V and 2 bases from J, the junction kept 3 bases outside the gene matches. The DNA for the CDR3 is TGCGCCAGCAGCCAAAGGACTAGCGGGGGAACCTACGAGCAGTACTTC. Translating gives CASSQRTSGGTYEQYF.

This clonotype was recorded at least ten times. This sequence joins TRBV5-1 and TRBJ1-2, with 10 bases fitting TRBD1. V lost 0 bases and J lost 6; bases outside the gene matches: 5. Germline V gene sequence: CDR1 SGHRS, CDR2 YFSETQ. There are 15 residues in the CDR3. Here the CDR3 reads CASSLGQGAVDGYTF. The CDR3 DNA reads TGCGCCAGCAGCTTGGGACAGGGGGCCGTGGATGGCTACACCTTC.

This clonotype was picked up many times. The chain has TRBV6-2 or TRBV6-3 and TRBJ2-7; D not resolved. Germline lookup yields CDR1 MNHEY and CDR2 SVGEGT. The CDR3 is 11 amino acids. The ends were cut back, 6 bases at V and 7 bases at J, with 10 bases in the middle. CDR3 bases: TGTGCCAGCAGCCATGCAAGGGAGCAGTACTTC. As protein: CASSHAREQYF.

This chain joins TRBV12-3 or TRBV12-4 and TRBJ2-1; the match to TRBD2 covers 12 bases. V was clipped by 4 bases and J by 6 bases; unmatched bases: 16. CDR3 length equals 19 residues. CDR3 in amino acids: CASSYSGQSGLAGLNEQFF. CDR3 coding DNA: TGTGCCAGCAGTTATTCCGGACAGTCCGGACTAGCGGGACTCAATGAGCAGTTCTTC.

This chain links TRBV7-2 with TRBJ2-7, with a possible D match to TRBD1 (6 bases). The CDR3 spans 13 residues. V was shortened by 2 bases and J by 5 bases, with 10 bases between the two germline ends. In germline, CDR1 is SGHTA, CDR2 FQGNSA. CDR3 coding DNA: TGTGCCAGCAGCTTAATACCAGGGGACGAGCAGTACTTC. Protein: CASSLIPGDEQYF.

This clonotype was recorded at least ten times. The chain's CDR3 is CASSSPGRVQETQYF. The CDR3, as DNA: TGTGCCAGCAGTTCGCCGGGGCGCGTCCAAGAGACCCAGTACTTC. The chain is built from TRBV28 and TRBJ2-5, with D perhaps assigned TRBD1 or TRBD2 (5 bases each). V lost 4 bases and J lost 1, with 13 bases in between. The CDR3 contains 15 residues. Germline V CDR1 and CDR2: MDHEN, SYDVKM.

A word on this clonotype: This may arise from a read error, as a much more abundant clone is one base away. V gene TRBV30 combines with J gene TRBJ1-1; 9 bases map to TRBD1. Looked up from germline, CDR1 is GTSNPN and CDR2 is SVGIG (reference sequence). The CDR3 covers 14 residues. The CDR3 reads CVWRPGQGFFEAFF. The CDR3 nucleotides are TGTGTCTGGAGACCGGGACAGGGCTTCTTTGAAGCTTTCTTT.

This rearrangement joins TRBV9 to TRBJ2-7; D gene uncertain. Trimming removed 0 bases at V and 3 bases at J, with 10 bases between. Germline values: CDR1 SGDLS, CDR2 YYNGEE. CDR3 length: 14 residues. The CDR3 is CASSVGSGYYEQYF. DNA for the CDR3: TGTGCCAGCAGCGTAGGCTCAGGATACTACGAGCAGTACTTC.